The text below deals with one T cell receptor (beta chain). The sample is drawn from a study of OX40 agonist ivuxolimab in advanced cancers. Study context: Head and neck, renal cell, melanoma or hepatocellular carcinoma were the cancers that dose-escalation patients had.

Generated by immunoSEQ multiplex PCR, the TCRdb table keeps only in-frame clones and is missing some. The top ten clones hold 2.2% of a sample with 80,000 or so clones, approximately 89% of them seen once. The length of the CDR3 is 16 residues. Per the germline V gene, CDR1 is LNHDA and CDR2 is SQIVND (reference sequence). V lost 5 bases to trimming and J lost 8 bases; unmatched junction nucleotides: 13. The source is an adult with an advanced solid tumor such as melanoma, head and neck, liver or kidney cancer. This chain uses TRBV19 with TRBJ2-5; 11 nucleotides agree with TRBD2. The source material was CD4+ or CD8+ T cells sorted from blood, sampled in a trial of the OX40 agonist ivuxolimab. Here the CDR3 DNA reads TGTGCCAGTAGTGTCACGCCGGGACTAGCGGTGTTTACCCAGTACTTC. Encoded protein: CASSVTPGLAVFTQYF.